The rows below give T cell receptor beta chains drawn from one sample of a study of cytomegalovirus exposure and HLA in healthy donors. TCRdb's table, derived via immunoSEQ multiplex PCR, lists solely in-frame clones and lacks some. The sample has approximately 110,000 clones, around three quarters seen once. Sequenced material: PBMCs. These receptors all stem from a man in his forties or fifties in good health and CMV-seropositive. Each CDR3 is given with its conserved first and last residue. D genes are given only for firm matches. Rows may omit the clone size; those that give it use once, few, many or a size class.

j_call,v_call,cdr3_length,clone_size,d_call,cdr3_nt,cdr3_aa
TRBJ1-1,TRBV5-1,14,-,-,TGCGCCAGCAGCTTGGACGGAGAAAGCACTGAAGCTTTCTTT,CASSLDGESTEAFF
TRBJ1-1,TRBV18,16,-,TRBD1,TGTGCCAGCTCATCGAAGCCGGGACAGCCGAACACTGAAGCTTTCTTT,CASSSKPGQPNTEAFF
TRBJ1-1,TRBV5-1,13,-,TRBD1,TGCGCCAGTAGGGACAGGGGATACACTGAAGCTTTCTTT,CASRDRGYTEAFF
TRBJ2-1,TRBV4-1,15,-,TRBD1,TGCGCCAGCAGCCAAGTCTGGACAGGGGACGGTGAGCAGTTCTTC,CASSQVWTGDGEQFF
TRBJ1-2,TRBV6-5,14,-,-,TGTGCCAGCAGTTACAGGGAGGGACGGGGAGGCTACACCTTC,CASSYREGRGGYTF
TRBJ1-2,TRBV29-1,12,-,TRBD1,TGCAGCGTTGGACAGGGGGCACATGGCTACACCTTC,CSVGQGAHGYTF
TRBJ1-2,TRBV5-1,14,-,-,TGCGCCAGCAGCCGAGGGGACACCAACTATGGCTACACCTTC,CASSRGDTNYGYTF
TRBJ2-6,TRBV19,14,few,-,TGTGCCAGTAGTCTCGCGGCTGGGGCCAACGTCCTGACTTTC,CASSLAAGANVLTF
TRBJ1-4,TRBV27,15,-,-,TGTGCCAGCAGGAATACAGGCGCCCTTAATGAAAAACTGTTTTTT,CASRNTGALNEKLFF
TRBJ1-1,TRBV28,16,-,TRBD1,TGTGCCACCTCCCCGGGGACAGGGTTTATGAACACTGAAGCTTTCTTT,CATSPGTGFMNTEAFF
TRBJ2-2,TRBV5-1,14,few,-,TGCGCCAGCAGATTTTCGGGGAGGACCGGGGAGCTGTTTTTT,CASRFSGRTGELFF
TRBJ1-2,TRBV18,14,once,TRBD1,TGTGCCAGCTCACCATCCCGACAGGGCAGAGGCTACACCTTC,CASSPSRQGRGYTF
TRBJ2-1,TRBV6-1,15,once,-,TGTGCCAGCAGTGTTAGGGGGACGGTGTACAATGAGCAGTTCTTC,CASSVRGTVYNEQFF
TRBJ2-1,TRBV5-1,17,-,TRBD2,TGCGCCAGCAGCTTGGATGGTCTAGCGGGGGTATACAATGAGCAGTTCTTC,CASSLDGLAGVYNEQFF
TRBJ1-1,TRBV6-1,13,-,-,TGTGCCAGCACCCTCTCGACAACTGCTGAAGCTTTCTTT,CASTLSTTAEAFF
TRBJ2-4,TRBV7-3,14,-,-,TGTGCCAGCAGCTTAGGGGCAGGGTTAAACATTCAGTACTTC,CASSLGAGLNIQYF
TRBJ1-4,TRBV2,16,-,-,TGTGCCAGCAGCTTACGGTCCGGGGGAGCTAATGAAAAACTGTTTTTT,CASSLRSGGANEKLFF
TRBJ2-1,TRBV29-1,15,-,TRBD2,TGCAGCGTTGAAGGAAAGATATGGGAGGGCAGCGAGCAGTTCTTC,CSVEGKIWEGSEQFF
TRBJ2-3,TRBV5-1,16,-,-,TGCGCCAGCAGCTTGGGTGTGTTAGCGGACACAGATACGCAGTATTTT,CASSLGVLADTDTQYF
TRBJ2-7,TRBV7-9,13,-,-,TGTGCCAGCAGCTTACTGGGGGGGCGTGAGCAGTACTTC,CASSLLGGREQYF
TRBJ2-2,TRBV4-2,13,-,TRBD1,TGTGCCAGCACCCCAGGGGGTACCGGGGAGCTGTTTTTT,CASTPGGTGELFF
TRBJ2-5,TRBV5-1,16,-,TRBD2,TGCGCCAGCAGCTGGGGACTAGCGGGGACTCAAGAGACCCAGTACTTC,CASSWGLAGTQETQYF
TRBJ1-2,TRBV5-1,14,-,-,TGCGCCAGCAGCTTGACAGAACCCATCTATGGCTACACCTTC,CASSLTEPIYGYTF
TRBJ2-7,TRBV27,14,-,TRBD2,TGTGCCAGCAGTTGGAAGCGGGAGAAGTATGAGCAGTACTTC,CASSWKREKYEQYF
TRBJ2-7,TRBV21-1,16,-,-,TGTGCCAGCAGCGAAATGCCCAGGGGACCTCAATACGAGCAGTACTTC,CASSEMPRGPQYEQYF
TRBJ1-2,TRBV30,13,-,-,TGTGCCTGGAGTGTTGGAGGGCATCATGGCTACACCTTC,CAWSVGGHHGYTF
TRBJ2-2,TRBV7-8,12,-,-,TGTGCCAGCACTACAGGGTCCGGGGAGCTGTTTTTT,CASTTGSGELFF
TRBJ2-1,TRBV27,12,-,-,TGTGCCAGCAGTTTACCCGGGGATGAGCAGTTCTTC,CASSLPGDEQFF
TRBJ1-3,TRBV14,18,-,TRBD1,TGTGCCAGCAGCCCACGTCCCGGGACAGTCTACTCTGGAAACACCATATATTTT,CASSPRPGTVYSGNTIYF
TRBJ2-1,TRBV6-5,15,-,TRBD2,TGTGCCAGCAGTATCCTAGCGGGCCCTTACAATGAGCAGTTCTTC,CASSILAGPYNEQFF
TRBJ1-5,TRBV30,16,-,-,TGTGCCTGGAGTTCATCCATCGGAGCTAGCAATCAGCCCCAGCATTTT,CAWSSSIGASNQPQHF
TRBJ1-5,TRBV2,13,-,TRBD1,TGTGCCAGTCAGGGGGTTAGGGATCAGCCCCAGCATTTT,CASQGVRDQPQHF